This T cell receptor (beta chain) derives from a study of cytomegalovirus exposure and HLA in healthy donors (dated by TCRdb to 2016 to 2017). About the investigation overall: A later analysis indicated that the roughly 130 validation repertoires were generated on the platform also employed for the roughly 720 repertoires of the first cohort. The study aimed to test whether cataloging public T cell receptors could reveal signatures of past pathogen exposure. Along with the roughly 670-subject first cohort, a separate validation cohort of over a hundred different subjects was used. High-throughput TCR immunosequencing, statistical association of individual TCRs with disease status, and machine learning were combined to predict cytomegalovirus infection status. Here is what the overall study found, with its caveats: The authors suggested that the approach could potentially be generalized to other disease states and immunological phenotypes. Cytomegalovirus status was reported to be diagnosed by the classifier with high specificity and sensitivity in both the original and validation cohorts. The study listed approximately 160 TCR beta chains as associated with cytomegalovirus. Subsequent analysis determined that TCRs grouped into clusters in the first cohort also showed a tendency toward co-occurrence across the 90 to 150 validation repertoires, and 85% to 95% of cluster scores exceeded 0. A later analysis lacked HLA typing for the validation cohort, so it scored co-occurrence in that cohort across all 110 or so repertoires. While some public TCRs were present in many individuals, most TCR sequences turned up only very rarely across donors. Three of the identified cytomegalovirus-associated TCR beta chains were confirmed in vitro to be specific for cytomegalovirus antigens.

This clone was observed a handful of times. It has no known antigen specificity. No quality values exist for individual bases; no much larger clone is one base distant. The donors belonged to the validation cohort of under 150 subjects, which was separate from the roughly 680-subject first cohort. Libraries were built with the immunoSEQ multiplex PCR assay. On the authors' methods: A statistical classification framework was built for diagnosing cytomegalovirus status from the catalog of TCR beta chain sequences. TCRdb took over this immuneACCESS table, retaining in-frame rearrangements with V and J assigned. Such tables are incomplete; in checked studies, under half of the missing clones stem from an unresolved V gene, and the remainder is unexplained. V, J and clone size are those of that table, while D and trimming were read from the DNA. For this sample there are under 110,000 clones; 88% appear just once. About 2% of the sample comes from the top ten.

Taken from the germline V gene (reference sequence), the CDR1 and CDR2 loops are LNHDA and SQIVND. Trimming takes 3 bases off V and 5 bases off J; junction bases not matched to a gene: 3. The CDR3 spans 14 residues, from the cysteine through the phenylalanine. Just CDR3 DNA is preserved here, 42 bases in frame from base 1. The sample comprised PBMCs. The TCR sequence derives from a woman younger than 30 in good health and CMV-seropositive. The chain is assembled from TRBV19 and TRBJ2-3; 9 bases in the middle match TRBD1. The CDR3 in this case is CASSMGQGIDTQYF. The nucleotides are TGTGCCAGTAGTATGGGACAGGGCATAGATACGCAGTATTTT.